The rows below give T cell receptor beta chains drawn from one sample of a study of post-analysis software for immune sequencing data. One entry per CDR3 protein, called by TCRdb with MiXCR from the PCR reads. Here the sample spans about 460,000 distinct CDR3 sequences, 40% to 55% being singletons. Sequencing was carried out using blood. The receptors stem from a girl between 10 and 17 years old with multiple sclerosis. Each CDR3 is given with its conserved first and last residue. The D gene is left open where the match is weak. Only part of the rows carry a size: once, few, many, or a class if the clone is expanded.

size: NA
D: TRBD2
V: TRBV9
J: TRBJ2-7
CDR3: CASSARTSGRAYNEQYF
DNA: TGTGCCAGCAGCGCCAGGACTAGCGGGAGGGCCTACAATGAGCAGTACTTC

size: NA
D: NA
V: TRBV27
J: TRBJ2-7
CDR3: CASRGSGISGYEQYF
DNA: TGTGCCAGCAGGGGCAGCGGAATCTCGGGCTACGAGCAGTACTTC

size: NA
D: NA
V: TRBV24-1
J: TRBJ2-5
CDR3: CATSGRGLGETQYF
DNA: TGTGCCACCAGTGGTCGTGGCCTAGGGGAGACCCAGTACTTC

size: NA
D: NA
V: TRBV5-1
J: TRBJ1-5
CDR3: CASSLDGRDQPQHF
DNA: TGCGCCAGCAGCTTGGACGGGAGGGATCAGCCCCAGCATTTT

size: once
D: TRBD1
V: TRBV29-1
J: TRBJ1-1
CDR3: CSVARDRGPFGAFF
DNA: TGCAGCGTTGCCCGGGACAGGGGACCGTTTGGAGCTTTCTTT

size: few
D: TRBD1
V: TRBV28
J: TRBJ2-5
CDR3: CASSSLGQGRGETQYF
DNA: TGTGCCAGCAGTTCCCTAGGACAGGGACGGGGAGAGACCCAGTACTTC

size: NA
D: NA
V: TRBV29-1
J: TRBJ2-3
CDR3: CSSWGRDTQYF
DNA: TGCAGCTCGTGGGGACGAGATACGCAGTATTTT

size: NA
D: TRBD2
V: TRBV7-9
J: TRBJ2-1
CDR3: CASSFKSGSSNEQFF
DNA: TGTGCCAGCAGCTTTAAGAGCGGGAGTTCAAATGAGCAGTTCTTC

size: few
D: TRBD1
V: TRBV7-2
J: TRBJ2-5
CDR3: CASSWGQGARETQYF
DNA: TGTGCCAGCAGCTGGGGACAGGGGGCGCGGGAGACCCAGTACTTC

size: NA
D: TRBD1
V: TRBV7-7
J: TRBJ2-5
CDR3: CASSSHATGQETQYF
DNA: TGTGCTAGCAGCTCTCACGCGACAGGGCAAGAGACCCAGTACTTC

size: NA
D: NA
V: TRBV5-4
J: TRBJ2-7
CDR3: CASSHRTTEQYF
DNA: TGTGCCAGCAGCCACAGGACTACCGAGCAGTACTTC

size: few
D: NA
V: TRBV5-6
J: TRBJ1-2
CDR3: CASSLVRGNYGYTF
DNA: TGTGCCAGCAGCTTGGTCCGGGGGAACTATGGCTACACCTTC

size: NA
D: NA
V: TRBV7-2
J: TRBJ2-4
CDR3: CASSFRSKNIQYF
DNA: TGTGCCAGCAGCTTTCGGTCCAAAAACATTCAGTACTTC

size: NA
D: TRBD1
V: TRBV7-9
J: TRBJ1-1
CDR3: CASSLANRGGTEAFF
DNA: TGTGCCAGCAGCTTAGCTAACAGGGGGGGCACTGAAGCTTTCTTT

size: NA
D: TRBD1
V: TRBV12-3/TRBV12-4
J: TRBJ2-7
CDR3: CASSRGQAYYEQYF
DNA: TGTGCCAGCAGTCGCGGACAGGCTTACTACGAGCAGTACTTC

size: NA
D: TRBD2
V: TRBV20-1
J: TRBJ2-1
CDR3: CSAPSLAGIYNEQFF
DNA: TGCAGTGCCCCCTCACTAGCGGGAATATACAATGAGCAGTTCTTC

size: NA
D: TRBD2
V: TRBV7-2
J: TRBJ2-3
CDR3: CASSFPTSGGSTDTQYF
DNA: TGTGCCAGCAGCTTTCCAACTAGCGGAGGGAGCACAGATACGCAGTATTTT

size: NA
D: NA
V: TRBV28
J: TRBJ2-7
CDR3: CASISLRDYEQYF
DNA: TGTGCCAGCATAAGTCTTCGGGACTACGAGCAGTACTTC

size: few
D: NA
V: TRBV5-1
J: TRBJ2-7
CDR3: CASSPASTYEQYF
DNA: TGCGCCAGCAGCCCTGCAAGTACCTACGAGCAGTACTTC

size: NA
D: NA
V: TRBV27
J: TRBJ2-1
CDR3: CASSWALGGRGGEQFF
DNA: TGTGCCAGCAGTTGGGCCTTGGGGGGGCGAGGGGGTGAGCAGTTCTTC

size: many
D: TRBD1
V: TRBV7-2
J: TRBJ2-7
CDR3: CASSVPGQGYEQYF
DNA: TGTGCCAGCAGCGTGCCGGGACAGGGCTACGAGCAGTACTTC

size: NA
D: NA
V: TRBV15
J: TRBJ1-2
CDR3: CATSRDPGRGLYGYTF
DNA: TGTGCCACCAGCAGGGACCCAGGGCGGGGGCTTTATGGCTACACCTTC

size: NA
D: NA
V: TRBV7-7
J: TRBJ2-3
CDR3: CASSLANSRQGLDTQYF
DNA: TGTGCTAGCAGCTTAGCTAACAGCAGGCAAGGCTTGGATACGCAGTATTTT

size: NA
D: NA
V: TRBV9
J: TRBJ2-1
CDR3: CASSHERQSYSEQFF
DNA: TGTGCCAGCAGCCATGAGAGACAGTCCTACAGTGAGCAGTTCTTC

size: NA
D: TRBD1
V: TRBV7-9
J: TRBJ1-6
CDR3: CAGSLRQGRTSPLHF
DNA: TGTGCCGGCAGCTTACGACAGGGTCGGACTTCACCCCTCCACTTT

size: NA
D: NA
V: TRBV5-1
J: TRBJ2-1
CDR3: CASSPAVLNEQFF
DNA: TGCGCCAGCAGTCCTGCTGTCCTCAATGAGCAGTTCTTC

size: NA
D: TRBD2
V: TRBV7-9
J: TRBJ2-7
CDR3: CASSLTKSSGPYEQYF
DNA: TGTGCCAGCAGCTTAACGAAGTCTAGCGGACCCTACGAGCAGTACTTC

size: few
D: TRBD1
V: TRBV12-3/TRBV12-4
J: TRBJ2-4
CDR3: CASSSRTGIDIQYF
DNA: TGTGCCAGCAGTTCCAGGACAGGGATAGACATTCAGTACTTC

size: NA
D: TRBD1
V: TRBV25-1
J: TRBJ2-5
CDR3: CASTTGAMETQYF
DNA: TGTGCCAGCACGACAGGGGCCATGGAGACCCAGTACTTC

size: NA
D: TRBD2
V: TRBV7-2
J: TRBJ2-3
CDR3: CASSLARLAGVGPDTQYF
DNA: TGTGCCAGCAGCTTAGCGCGCCTAGCGGGAGTGGGGCCGGATACGCAGTATTTT

size: NA
D: NA
V: TRBV20-1
J: TRBJ2-7
CDR3: CSAKFLYEQYF
DNA: TGCAGTGCTAAGTTCCTCTACGAGCAGTACTTC

size: NA
D: TRBD1
V: TRBV7-9
J: TRBJ1-4
CDR3: CASSPTGDHGKLFF
DNA: TGTGCCAGCAGCCCTACAGGGGATCACGGAAAACTGTTTTTT

size: NA
D: NA
V: TRBV6-1
J: TRBJ2-1
CDR3: CASSPTLGLQFF
DNA: TGTGCCAGCAGTCCGACGCTCGGACTGCAGTTCTTC

size: few
D: NA
V: TRBV28
J: TRBJ2-7
CDR3: CASTSRRDRMTYEQYF
DNA: TGTGCCAGCACCTCTCGGCGGGACAGAATGACCTACGAGCAGTACTTC

size: few
D: TRBD2
V: TRBV7-2
J: TRBJ2-4
CDR3: CASSQMGLAGTKNIQYF
DNA: TGTGCCAGCAGCCAGATGGGACTAGCAGGAACCAAAAACATTCAGTACTTC

size: NA
D: NA
V: TRBV5-1
J: TRBJ2-6
CDR3: CASSLARKGPGAGANVLTF
DNA: TGCGCCAGCAGCTTGGCCAGGAAAGGTCCGGGGGCTGGGGCCAACGTCCTGACTTTC

size: NA
D: NA
V: TRBV12-3/TRBV12-4
J: TRBJ1-4
CDR3: CASSLAEKLFF
DNA: TGTGCCAGCAGTCTAGCCGAAAAACTGTTTTTT